This is a list of T cell receptor beta chains from one sample in a study of blood T cell repertoires in COVID-19. The table came from immunoSEQ multiplex PCR; TCRdb's copy has only in-frame clones and leaves some out. The data contain roughly 230,000 clones, about nine tenths of them singletons. Sequencing was performed on peripheral blood. The receptors shown here come from a young man with COVID-19, enrolled during active disease. The CDR3 runs from the conserved cysteine through the conserved F or W. The D gene is left open where the match is weak. Clone size appears in some rows only: once, few, many, or a class for an expanded clone.

v_gene	j_gene	d_gene	abundance	CDR3nt	CDR3aa
TRBV11-1	TRBJ1-1	.	.	TGTGCCAGCAGCTTAACGGGAGGGGACACTGAAGCTTTCTTT	CASSLTGGDTEAFF
TRBV9	TRBJ2-1	.	.	TGTGCCAGCAGCGCCCCCCGCCGAGGGTACACCTACAATGAGCAGTTCTTC	CASSAPRRGYTYNEQFF
TRBV6-6	TRBJ2-5	TRBD1	.	TGTGCCAGCAGCCGAATCCCGGGACAGGGGTACCAAGAGACCCAGTACTTC	CASSRIPGQGYQETQYF
TRBV2	TRBJ2-7	TRBD2	.	TGTGCCAGCAGACTCAAACGGGGGGACTCGGGGGAGCAGTACTTC	CASRLKRGDSGEQYF
TRBV6-5	TRBJ2-1	.	.	TGTGCCAGCACATCCTACAATGAGCAGTTCTTC	CASTSYNEQFF
TRBV6-2/TRBV6-3	TRBJ1-1	.	.	TGTGCCAGCAGTTCCGGGGGGCCGGAAGCTTTCTTT	CASSSGGPEAFF
TRBV7-2	TRBJ2-5	.	.	TGTGCCAGCAGCACTACTAGTTCCCGAGAGACCCAGTACTTC	CASSTTSSRETQYF
TRBV7-2	TRBJ2-1	.	.	TGTGCCAGCAGCTTAGGCAGGGCAGTCACCAATGAGCAGTTCTTC	CASSLGRAVTNEQFF
TRBV9	TRBJ1-3	.	few	TGTGCCAGCAGCGTAAACGGAGACTCTGGAAACACCATATATTTT	CASSVNGDSGNTIYF
TRBV5-6	TRBJ1-1	.	.	TGTGCCAGCAGCTTGGGTGTGGGCGCTGAAGCTTTCTTT	CASSLGVGAEAFF
TRBV12-3/TRBV12-4	TRBJ1-1	.	.	TGTGCCAGCAGTTTAGTAGGCGGGGAAGCTTTCTTT	CASSLVGGEAFF
TRBV11-1	TRBJ1-6	TRBD1	.	TGTGCCAGCAGCTTTTTCCCCAGGGGGGAATCACCCCTCCACTTT	CASSFFPRGESPLHF
TRBV3-1/TRBV3-2	TRBJ1-5	TRBD1	.	TGTGCCAGCAGCCAAGATGCGAGACAGGGGGAACAGCCCCAGCATTTT	CASSQDARQGEQPQHF
TRBV30	TRBJ1-5	.	.	TGTGCCTGGAGTGCAACATCCTTGCATAATCAGCCCCAGCATTTT	CAWSATSLHNQPQHF
TRBV19	TRBJ1-5	TRBD1	.	TGTGCCAGTGAAACAGGGGGAAGACAGCCCCAGCATTTT	CASETGGRQPQHF
TRBV13	TRBJ1-3	.	once	TGTGCCAGCAGCTTCAGGGTTGGCTCTGGAAACACCATATATTTT	CASSFRVGSGNTIYF
TRBV19	TRBJ1-1	.	.	TGTGCCAGTAGTCATGCCAGGGCGCGGAACACTGAAGCTTTCTTT	CASSHARARNTEAFF